This T cell receptor beta chain was sequenced in a study of PD-1 blockade in mismatch repair-deficient tumors. The wider study: Patients had approximately 11 mismatch repair-deficient cancer types and were previously treated and progressing. Study outcomes and limitations: Tumor-resident clones, often absent from pretreatment blood, expanded after pembrolizumab and then contracted.

V gave up 4 bases and J gave up 0 bases, with 8 bases separating them. The length of the CDR3 is 14 residues. Germline CDR1 reads SGHNT; CDR2 reads YYREEE (reference sequence). A word on this clone: The antigen is unknown.

PCR or immunohistochemistry showed mismatch repair deficiency in every enrolled patient. TCRs were sequenced from a few patients responding to pembrolizumab. Produced via immunoSEQ multiplex PCR; TCRdb's table is partial and in-frame only. The sample includes about 63,000 clones, roughly 88% seen only once; the top ten take 14%. The sample was peripheral blood, taken 52 weeks after starting pembrolizumab. This receptor was taken from an adult with mismatch repair-deficient cancer. The J gene is TRBJ2-4, the V gene TRBV5-4; D unresolved. The CDR3 spells CASSTVVAKNIQYF. CDR3 DNA: TGTGCCAGCAGCACCGTTGTAGCCAAAAACATTCAGTACTTC.